A selection of T cell receptor beta chains follows, all from one sample in a study of liver allograft versus peripheral blood T cells. MiXCR, run by TCRdb on the reads, gives a single entry per CDR3 protein. The sample has about 13,000 distinct CDR3 sequences, about 19% seen once; the top ten hold around 13%. These receptor sequences come from a human patient who had a liver transplant. The graft donor may have contributed some T cells. CDR3s include the opening cysteine and the closing phenylalanine or tryptophan. D genes are given only for firm matches. The listing skips clone size in some rows; elsewhere it reads once, few, many or a size class.

D gene | J gene | V gene | clone size | CDR3 DNA | CDR3 protein
NA | TRBJ2-3 | TRBV11-2 | once | TGTGCCAGCAGCCAAGAACTTAGCCAGCCGACGCAGTATTTT | CASSQELSQPTQYF
NA | TRBJ1-2 | TRBV7-2 | NA | TGTGCCAGCAGCTTAGATCGGGCCGGAGTCTATGGCTACACCTTC | CASSLDRAGVYGYTF
NA | TRBJ2-2 | TRBV12-3/TRBV12-4 | NA | TGTGCCAGCAGTTTAGGGGCCGGGGAGCTGTTTTTT | CASSLGAGELFF
TRBD1 | TRBJ1-5 | TRBV12-3/TRBV12-4 | few | TGTGCCAGCAGTGGGACAGGGAATCAGCCCCAGCATTTT | CASSGTGNQPQHF
TRBD1 | TRBJ1-4 | TRBV6-1 | NA | TGTGCCAGCAACCTCAGGGGGGTTCGCGAAAAACTGTTTTTT | CASNLRGVREKLFF
TRBD1 | TRBJ2-7 | TRBV6-2/TRBV6-3 | medium-sized | TGTGCCAGCAGCTTCAGGGGGCGGGAGCAGTACTTC | CASSFRGREQYF
TRBD1 | TRBJ1-1 | TRBV12-3/TRBV12-4 | many | TGTGCCAGCAGCTCGGACAGGGCGAATGAAGCTTTCTTT | CASSSDRANEAFF
TRBD1 | TRBJ2-3 | TRBV12-3/TRBV12-4 | NA | TGTGCCAGCAGTGGGGACAGGGAGGCAGATACGCAGTATTTT | CASSGDREADTQYF
TRBD1 | TRBJ1-2 | TRBV20-1 | NA | TGCAGTGCTAGACCGGCGGGGACAGTTGGTCTGGGCGGATATGGCTACACCTTC | CSARPAGTVGLGGYGYTF
TRBD1 | TRBJ2-5 | TRBV15 | many | TGTGCCACCAGCAGAGTGAGGGGGCCTGGGGAAGAGACCCAGTACTTC | CATSRVRGPGEETQYF
TRBD1 | TRBJ1-4 | TRBV27 | medium-sized | TGTGCCAGCAGTCCCCTCGTGCGGCAGGGGGCGACCACTAATGAAAAACTGTTTTTT | CASSPLVRQGATTNEKLFF
NA | TRBJ1-3 | TRBV19 | many | TGTGCCACACGACAGGATCTCTCTGGAAACACCATATATTTT | CATRQDLSGNTIYF
NA | TRBJ2-6 | TRBV30 | few | TGTGCCTGGAAGGTCTCTGGGGCCAACGTCCTGACTTTC | CAWKVSGANVLTF
NA | TRBJ2-1 | TRBV7-2 | medium-sized | TGTGCCAGCAGCTTAGCGCCTTCTAGCTCCTACAATGAGCAGTTCTTC | CASSLAPSSSYNEQFF
NA | TRBJ1-1 | TRBV29-1 | medium-sized | TGCAGCGGACTAGAACACTGGGGGACTGAAGCTTTCTTT | CSGLEHWGTEAFF
NA | TRBJ1-1 | TRBV5-5 | NA | TGTGCCAGCAGCTTGGCGTGGACTGAAGCTTTCTTT | CASSLAWTEAFF
TRBD1 | TRBJ1-6 | TRBV29-1 | medium-sized | TGCAGCGTTTCGTTCACCGGGACAGGGGATTCACCCCTCCACTTT | CSVSFTGTGDSPLHF
NA | TRBJ1-1 | TRBV20-1 | NA | TGCAGTGCTAGAGAGGGAGCTTCGAACACTGAAGCTTTCTTT | CSAREGASNTEAFF
NA | TRBJ2-1 | TRBV18 | medium-sized | TGTGCCAGCTCCCCGAGATACGAGGGAGGATATGAGCAGTTCTTC | CASSPRYEGGYEQFF
NA | TRBJ1-2 | TRBV18 | medium-sized | TGTGCCAGCTCACCGAACTGGCAGGGGACCTATGGCTACACCTTC | CASSPNWQGTYGYTF
TRBD2 | TRBJ2-7 | TRBV19 | many | TGTGCCAGTAGTATAGGACTAGCGGGAGGTTTGGAGCAGTACTTC | CASSIGLAGGLEQYF
NA | TRBJ2-5 | TRBV11-2 | NA | TGTGCCAGCAGCTTAAATGAGTATCTCCAGTACTTC | CASSLNEYLQYF
NA | TRBJ2-5 | TRBV6-5 | few | TGTGCCAGCAGTTACTTCCAGGGATTGCAAGAGACCCAGTACTTC | CASSYFQGLQETQYF